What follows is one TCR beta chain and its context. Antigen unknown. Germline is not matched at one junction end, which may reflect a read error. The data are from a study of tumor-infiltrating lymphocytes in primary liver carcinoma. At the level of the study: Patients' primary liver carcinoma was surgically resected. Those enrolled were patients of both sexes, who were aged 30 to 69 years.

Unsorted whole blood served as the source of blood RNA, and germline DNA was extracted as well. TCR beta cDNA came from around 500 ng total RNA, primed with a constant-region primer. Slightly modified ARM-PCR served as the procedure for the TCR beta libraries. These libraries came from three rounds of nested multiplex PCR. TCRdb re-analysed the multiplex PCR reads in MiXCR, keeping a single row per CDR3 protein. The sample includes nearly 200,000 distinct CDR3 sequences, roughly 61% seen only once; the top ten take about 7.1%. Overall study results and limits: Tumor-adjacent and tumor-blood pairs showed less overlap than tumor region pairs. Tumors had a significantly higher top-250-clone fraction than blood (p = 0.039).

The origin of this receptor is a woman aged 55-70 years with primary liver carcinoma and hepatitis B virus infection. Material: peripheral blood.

CDR3 bases: TGTGCCAGCGGCCCTAGCGGGGAACTGTTTTTT. Translation gives CASGPSGELFF. The chain is built from TRBV11-2 and TRBJ2-2, with 9 bases fitting TRBD2. The CDR3 consists of 11 residues. Germline CDR1 reads SGHAT; CDR2 reads FQNNGV.